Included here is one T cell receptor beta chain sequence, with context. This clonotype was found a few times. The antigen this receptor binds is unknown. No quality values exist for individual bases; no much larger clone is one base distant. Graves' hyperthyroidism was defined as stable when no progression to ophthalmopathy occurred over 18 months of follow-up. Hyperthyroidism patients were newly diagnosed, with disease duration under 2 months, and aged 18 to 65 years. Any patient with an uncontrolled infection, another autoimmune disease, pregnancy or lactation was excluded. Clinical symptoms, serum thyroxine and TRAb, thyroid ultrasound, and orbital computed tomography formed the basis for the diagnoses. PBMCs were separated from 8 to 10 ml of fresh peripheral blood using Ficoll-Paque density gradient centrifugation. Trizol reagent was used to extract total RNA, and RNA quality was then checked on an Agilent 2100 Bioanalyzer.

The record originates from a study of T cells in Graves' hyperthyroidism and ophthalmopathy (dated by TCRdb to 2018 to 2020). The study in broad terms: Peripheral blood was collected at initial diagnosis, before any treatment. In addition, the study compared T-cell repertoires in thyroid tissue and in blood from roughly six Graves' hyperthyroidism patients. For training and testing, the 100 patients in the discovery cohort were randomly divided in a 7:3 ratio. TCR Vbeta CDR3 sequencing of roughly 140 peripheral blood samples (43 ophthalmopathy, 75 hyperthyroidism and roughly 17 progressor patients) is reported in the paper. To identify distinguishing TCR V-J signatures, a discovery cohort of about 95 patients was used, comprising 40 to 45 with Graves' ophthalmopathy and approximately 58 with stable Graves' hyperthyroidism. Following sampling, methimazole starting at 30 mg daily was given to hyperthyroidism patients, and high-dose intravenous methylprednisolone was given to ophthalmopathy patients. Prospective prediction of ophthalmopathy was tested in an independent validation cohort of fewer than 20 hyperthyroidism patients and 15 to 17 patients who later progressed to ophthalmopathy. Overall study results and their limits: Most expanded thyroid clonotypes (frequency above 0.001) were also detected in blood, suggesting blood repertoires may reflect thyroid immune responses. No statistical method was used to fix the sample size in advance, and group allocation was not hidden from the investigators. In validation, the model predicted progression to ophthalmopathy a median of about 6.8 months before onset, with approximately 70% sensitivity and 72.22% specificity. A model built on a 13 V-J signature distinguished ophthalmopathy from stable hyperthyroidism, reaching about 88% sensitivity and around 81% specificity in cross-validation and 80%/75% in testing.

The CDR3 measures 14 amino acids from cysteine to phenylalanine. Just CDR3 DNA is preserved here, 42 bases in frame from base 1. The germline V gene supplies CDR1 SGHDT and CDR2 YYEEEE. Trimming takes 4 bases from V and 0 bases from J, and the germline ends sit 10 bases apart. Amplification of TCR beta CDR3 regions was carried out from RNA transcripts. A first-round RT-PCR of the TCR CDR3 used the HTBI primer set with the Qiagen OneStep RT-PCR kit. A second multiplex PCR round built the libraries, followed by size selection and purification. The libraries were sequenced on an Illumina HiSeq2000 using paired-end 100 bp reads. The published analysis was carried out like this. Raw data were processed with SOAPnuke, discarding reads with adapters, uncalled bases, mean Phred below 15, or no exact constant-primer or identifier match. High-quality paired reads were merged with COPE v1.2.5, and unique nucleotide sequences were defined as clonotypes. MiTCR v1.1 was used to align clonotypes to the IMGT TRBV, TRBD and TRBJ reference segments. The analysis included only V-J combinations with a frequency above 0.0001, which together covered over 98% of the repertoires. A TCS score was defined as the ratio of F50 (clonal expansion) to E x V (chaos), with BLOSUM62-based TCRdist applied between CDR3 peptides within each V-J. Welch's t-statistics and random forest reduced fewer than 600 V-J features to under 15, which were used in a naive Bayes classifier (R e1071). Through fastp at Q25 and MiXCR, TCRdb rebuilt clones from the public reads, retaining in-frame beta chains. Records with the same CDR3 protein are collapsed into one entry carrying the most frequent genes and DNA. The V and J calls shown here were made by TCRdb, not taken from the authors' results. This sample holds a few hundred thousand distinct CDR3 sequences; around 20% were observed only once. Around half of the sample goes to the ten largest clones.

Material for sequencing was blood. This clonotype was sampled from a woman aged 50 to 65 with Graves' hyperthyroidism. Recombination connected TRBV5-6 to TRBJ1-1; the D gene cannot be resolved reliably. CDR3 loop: CASSPFHMNTEAFF. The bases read TGTGCCAGCAGCCCTTTTCATATGAACACTGAAGCTTTCTTT.